This TCR beta chain was found in a study of T cell repertoires in cytomegalovirus infection. Study details: The authors relied on CMV epitopes, both recently identified HLA-C-restricted and well-studied HLA-B-restricted. Evidence of both CMV infection and a matching HLA type came from public TCR beta signatures. Findings and limits, study-wide: Pooled public TCR beta family frequency picked out CMV carriers with the relevant HLA. HLA-C-restricted CMV clonotypes gave the most frequent clonotype in two of eight donors.

This clonotype has only a few counts. Its antigen is undetermined. The CDR3 totals 11 residues. V lost 5 bases and J 4 bases, leaving 5 bases between the germline ends. Germline-derived CDR1 and CDR2 are SGHTA and FQGNSA. TCRdb re-called the reads through MiXCR, storing one row per CDR3 protein. The sample gives fewer than 650,000 distinct CDR3 sequences, roughly 42% of which show up once; 48% is in the top ten. The J gene is TRBJ2-5, the V gene TRBV7-2; unclear D gene. The receptor comes from a human donor in good health (CMV status not recorded). Some clones in this sample may be carry-over from other donors' samples. This specimen was cultured PBMCs, taken from culture after CMV antigen stimulation. CDR3 sequence reads: CASSRTETQYF. In DNA, the CDR3 is TGTGCCAGCAGCCGTACAGAGACCCAGTACTTC.